This passage covers 25 T cell receptor beta chains from one sample sequenced in a study of T cell responses to AZD1222 COVID-19 vaccine (dated by TCRdb to 2020 to 2023). The time point label here, explained by the study, means: baseline before first vaccination. Interpreted using the paper, the treatment or condition label stands for: meningococcal conjugate vaccine given as trial control. Receptor amplification or capture employed the immunoSEQ multiplex PCR assay. The table comes from immuneACCESS by way of TCRdb, which keeps in-frame sequences with V and J called. Part of the clones is missing from these tables; in studies checked, under half for an unresolved V gene and the rest for unknown reasons. The sample table records 110,000 or so clones; roughly nine tenths of these occur just once. Over 3% of the sample is held by the ten biggest clonotypes. The source material was peripheral blood, sampled on day 0 of MenACWY control vaccination. The source is an adult in good health.

The V and J genes are TRBV2 and TRBJ2-4; D might be TRBD1 (6 bases). The CDR3 runs 13 residues. Germline V CDR1 and CDR2: SNHLY, FYNNEI. The ends were cut back, 9 bases at V and 1 base at J, with 10 bases in the middle. The CDR3 protein is CARSGVAKNIQYF. CDR3 bases: TGTGCCAGGTCAGGGGTTGCCAAAAACATTCAGTACTTC.

The chain combines TRBV5-1 with TRBJ2-1; 9 bases are a match to TRBD1. This CDR3 region has 13 residues. Trimming cost V 4 bases and J 12 bases; bases outside gene matches: 8. Germline CDR1 SGHRS, CDR2 YFSETQ. The CDR3: CASSRGQGDGQFF. CDR3 nucleotide sequence: TGCGCCAGCAGCCGGGGACAGGGTGATGGGCAGTTCTTC.

This chain links TRBV2 with TRBJ2-7; 8 nucleotides match TRBD1. CDR3 size: 15 residues. The V gene's germline CDR1 is SNHLY and CDR2 FYNNEI. V was clipped by 3 bases and J by 6 bases; unmatched bases: 10. The CDR3 loop reads CASSDGLAGGSEQYF. CDR3 nucleotide sequence: TGTGCCAGCAGTGACGGCCTGGCAGGGGGCTCCGAGCAGTACTTC.

In DNA, the CDR3 is TGTGCCAGCAGTTCATTGAGGGTGGGGGGCCTTCGGGACACTGAAGCTTTCTTT. Its translation is CASSSLRVGGLRDTEAFF. This chain links TRBV27 with TRBJ1-1; D might be TRBD1 (6 bases). Germline values: CDR1 MNHEY, CDR2 SMNVEV (reference sequence). This CDR3 spans 18 amino acids. V dropped 4 bases and J dropped 3 bases, with 24 bases sitting between them.

CDR3 sequence: CASSPPREDEQFF. The CDR3 DNA reads TGTGCCAGCAGCCCACCCCGGGAGGATGAGCAGTTCTTC. V is TRBV7-2 and J is TRBJ2-1, with 7 bases identical to TRBD2. Germline values: CDR1 SGHTA, CDR2 FQGNSA. The CDR3 sequence is 13 residues long. J lost 8 bases, V lost 5 bases, and 6 bases had no gene match. Together with reference TRBV7-2 and TRBJ2-1, the CDR3 gives the full variable domain: GAGVSQSPSNKVTEKGKDVELRCDPISGHTALYWYRQSLGQGLEFLIYFQGNSAPDKSGLPSDRFSAERTGGSVSTLTIQRTQQEDSAVYLCASSPPREDEQFFGPGTRLTVL.

In this sample, this clone turned up once. The DNA for the CDR3 is TGTGCCAGCAGTGGGACAGGGGGCCAAACCCCCTACGAGCAGTACTTC. Encoded protein: CASSGTGGQTPYEQYF. This chain connects TRBV6-1 to TRBJ2-7; 11 nucleotides line up with TRBD1. The CDR3 is made up of 16 amino acids. The V gene end was trimmed by 4 bases and the J gene end by 2 bases; junction bases not matched to a gene: 7. Germline loops: CDR1 MNHNS, CDR2 SASEGT.

The V and J genes are TRBV2 and TRBJ1-5; D possibly corresponds to TRBD1 (6 bases). CDR1 is SNHLY, CDR2 FYNNEI, per germline. V lost 6 bases and J lost 1, with 19 bases in between. The CDR3 spans 17 residues. Written as DNA, the CDR3 is TGTGCCAGCAGCCGTAATACCGTCACAGGGAGCAATCAGCCCCAGCATTTT. Its translation is CASSRNTVTGSNQPQHF. The full variable domain, completed using reference TRBV2 and TRBJ1-5, is EPEVTQTPSHQVTQMGQEVILRCVPISNHLYFYWYRQILGQKVEFLVSFYNNEISEKSEIFDDQFSVERPDGSNFTLKIRSTKLEDSAMYFCASSRNTVTGSNQPQHFGDGTRLSIL.

The V gene is TRBV6-5, the J gene TRBJ1-2; D uncertain. The V and J ends lost 0 bases and 1 base respectively, with 9 bases between them. This CDR3 has 15 amino acids. The germline gives CDR1 MNHEY, CDR2 SVGAGI. Here the CDR3 DNA reads TGTGCCAGCAGTTACTCGGTAGGCAGTAACTATGGCTACACCTTC. This encodes CASSYSVGSNYGYTF.

The V and J genes are TRBV5-1 and TRBJ2-5, with D perhaps TRBD2 (5 bases). The ends were cut back, 4 bases at V and 1 base at J, with 14 bases in the middle. CDR3 length: 15 amino acids. Per the germline V gene, CDR1 is SGHRS and CDR2 is YFSETQ. The CDR3 DNA reads as TGCGCCAGCAGCGGGATCCCGGGGTTCCAAGAGACCCAGTACTTC. Amino acids: CASSGIPGFQETQYF.

The chain carries TRBV7-2 and TRBJ1-1, with D possibly TRBD1 on 6 matching bases. Germline loops: CDR1 SGHTA, CDR2 FQGNSA. The V end was cut by 2 bases, the J end by 6 bases, with 16 bases between. There are 15 residues in the CDR3. CDR3 bases: TGTGCCAGCAGCTTATTGGGAGTGAGGGGGGCTGAAGCTTTCTTT. The encoded protein is CASSLLGVRGAEAFF.

The V call is TRBV5-5, the J call TRBJ1-2, with D unclear. CDR3 length: 15 residues. The V end lost 0 bases, the J end lost 2 bases, and 11 bases lay between the germline ends. Germline V gives CDR1 SGHKS, CDR2 YYEKEE (reference sequence). The CDR3 spells CASSLAVGLNYGYTF. As DNA, the CDR3 is TGTGCCAGCAGCTTGGCGGTGGGCCTCAACTATGGCTACACCTTC. Full variable domain (remainder filled in from reference TRBV5-5 and TRBJ1-2): DAGVTQSPTHLIKTRGQQVTLRCSPISGHKSVSWYQQVLGQGPQFIFQYYEKEERGRGNFPDRFSARQFPNYSSELNVNALLLGDSALYLCASSLAVGLNYGYTFGSGTRLTVV.

V and J are TRBV28 and TRBJ1-1; D remains ambiguous. The germline V gene encodes CDR1 MDHEN and CDR2 SYDVKM. This CDR3 spans 12 amino acids. Trimming shortened V by 6 bases and J by 4 bases, and 9 bases separated the two germline ends. CDR3 sequence: CASSQTVTEAFF. DNA of the CDR3: TGTGCCAGCAGCCAAACCGTCACTGAAGCTTTCTTT.

The J gene is TRBJ1-2, the V gene TRBV19; D is perhaps TRBD1 (5 bases). V lost 6 bases and J lost 3, with 11 bases in between. This CDR3 region has 13 residues. Germline V gene lookup returns CDR1 LNHDA and CDR2 SQIVND (reference sequence). Here the CDR3 reads CASRPGFDYGYTF. The CDR3 region has the DNA TGTGCCAGTAGGCCAGGGTTCGACTATGGCTACACCTTC. Full variable domain (rest looked up from reference TRBV19 and TRBJ1-2): DGGITQSPKYLFRKEGQNVTLSCEQNLNHDAMYWYRQDPGQGLRLIYYSQIVNDFQKGDIAEGYSVSREKKESFPLTVTSAQKNPTAFYLCASRPGFDYGYTFGSGTRLTVV.

The chain uses TRBV10-3 and TRBJ2-5; a weak D match, TRBD2 (6 bases). CDR1 and CDR2 (germline): ENHRY, SYGVKD. This CDR3 is built from 15 residues. V was clipped by 8 bases and J by 1 base, with 17 bases between them. In DNA, the CDR3 is TGTGCCATCCGGGGAGGCTGGGGCGCCCAAGAGACCCAGTACTTC. This encodes CAIRGGWGAQETQYF.

This clone has a handful of counts. The chain uses TRBV5-4 and TRBJ1-1; 7 bases are shared with TRBD1. This CDR3 is built from 15 residues. V was clipped by 2 bases and J by 3 bases; unmatched bases: 7. CDR1 and CDR2 (germline): SGHNT, YYREEE (reference sequence). CDR3 in DNA: TGTGCCAGCAGCTTAATGGCAGGGGGATACACTGAAGCTTTCTTT. Translated: CASSLMAGGYTEAFF.

This clone appeared once. This chain links TRBV18 with TRBJ1-6, with a weak D call TRBD1 (6 bases). V lost 3 bases to trimming and J lost 7 bases, with 10 bases between them. Germline V gene sequence: CDR1 KGHSH, CDR2 LQKENI. The CDR3 spans 14 residues. The CDR3 DNA reads as TGTGCCAGCTCACCGGGGACAACCAATTCACCCCTCCACTTT. Residues: CASSPGTTNSPLHF.

This clone was picked up one time. The chain employs TRBV15 and TRBJ2-1; D unresolved. The CDR3 runs to 15 residues. The V and J ends lost 4 bases and 3 bases respectively, with 13 bases between them. In germline, CDR1 is LNHNV, CDR2 YYDKDF (reference sequence). CDR3: CATSTYAVGYNEQFF. The CDR3, as DNA: TGTGCCACCAGCACATATGCGGTGGGCTACAATGAGCAGTTCTTC.

This clone was observed once. This rearrangement joins TRBV15 to TRBJ2-1; 7 nucleotides match TRBD2. The trim removed 5 bases at V and 5 bases at J, leaving 6 bases unmatched. The germline CDR1 and CDR2 sequences are LNHNV and YYDKDF (reference sequence). There are 14 residues in the CDR3. CDR3 protein: CATSSWGGDNEQFF. In DNA form, the CDR3 reads TGTGCCACCAGCTCTTGGGGGGGAGACAATGAGCAGTTCTTC.

This clone turned up a few times. The rearrangement uses TRBV30 and TRBJ2-3; the D gene is possibly TRBD2 (5 bases). CDR3 length: 15 residues. Germline loops: CDR1 GTSNPN, CDR2 SVGIG (reference sequence). V was cut by 5 bases and J by 6 bases, with 21 bases left in between. This CDR3 is CAWSRVPGNRDTQYF. CDR3 coding DNA: TGTGCCTGGTCGAGGGTTCCGGGGAACCGGGATACGCAGTATTTT.

V is TRBV24-1 and J is TRBJ2-1, with a tentative D call TRBD1 (5 bases). The CDR3 has 15 amino acids. V lost 4 bases and J 8 bases, leaving 17 bases between the germline ends. Germline V CDR1 and CDR2: KGHDR, SFDVKD. The CDR3: CATSDLGAGNYEQFF. In DNA form, the CDR3 reads TGTGCCACCAGTGACCTTGGGGCAGGGAACTATGAGCAGTTCTTC.

CDR3 sequence (DNA): TGTGCCAGCAGCCGACACCTTATGAACACTGAAGCTTTCTTT. Translating it yields CASSRHLMNTEAFF. The J gene is TRBJ1-1, the V gene TRBV3-1 (or the pseudogene TRBV3-2); D is undetermined. This CDR3 region has 14 residues. Germline CDR1 LGHDT, CDR2 YNNKEL (reference sequence). The V end lost 4 bases, the J end lost 0 bases, and 9 bases lay between the germline ends.

V gene TRBV10-1 combines with J gene TRBJ1-1; D is ambiguous. The V gene's germline CDR1 is WNHNN and CDR2 SYGVQD (reference sequence). The CDR3 runs to 12 residues. V was trimmed by 8 bases and J by 4 bases, leaving 11 bases between them. The CDR3 is CASQYGATEAFF. Here the CDR3 DNA reads TGCGCCAGCCAGTACGGCGCCACTGAAGCTTTCTTT.

This clone appeared a single time. J is TRBJ2-7 and V is TRBV5-4; 8 bases map to TRBD2. Germline assignment: CDR1 SGHNT and CDR2 YYREEE (reference sequence). The CDR3 is 14 amino acids. The ends lost 2 bases at V and 2 bases at J; junction bases unmatched: 3. The CDR3 bases are TGTGCCAGCAGCTTTAACGGGGGGGCCTACGAGCAGTACTTC. This sequence encodes CASSFNGGAYEQYF.

This rearrangement joins TRBV5-1 to TRBJ1-5; no clear D. Germline CDR1 is SGHRS and CDR2 is YFSETQ. This CDR3 region has 12 residues. V gave up 8 bases and J gave up 0 bases, with 6 bases separating them. Here the CDR3 reads CARGNSNQPQHF. The CDR3 nucleotides are TGCGCCAGGGGAAATAGCAATCAGCCCCAGCATTTT.

V is TRBV9 and J is TRBJ2-7; no clear D gene. The CDR3 is 16 amino acids. V was cut by 6 bases and J by 2 bases, with 21 bases left in between. Germline V lookup: CDR1 SGDLS, CDR2 YYNGEE. CDR3 nucleotides: TGTGCCAGCATAAACCTCACCTTCCTTGTAGCCTACGAGCAGTACTTC. This codes for CASINLTFLVAYEQYF.